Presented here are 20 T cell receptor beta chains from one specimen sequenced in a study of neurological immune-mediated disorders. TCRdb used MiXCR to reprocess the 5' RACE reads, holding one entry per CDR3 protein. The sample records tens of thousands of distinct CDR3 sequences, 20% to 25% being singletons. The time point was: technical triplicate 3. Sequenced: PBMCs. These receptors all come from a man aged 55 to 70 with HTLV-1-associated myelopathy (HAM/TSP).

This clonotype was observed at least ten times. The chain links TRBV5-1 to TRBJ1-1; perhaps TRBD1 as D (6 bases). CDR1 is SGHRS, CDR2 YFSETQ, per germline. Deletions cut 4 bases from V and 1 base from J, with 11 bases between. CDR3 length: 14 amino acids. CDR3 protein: CASSLGQKNTEAFF. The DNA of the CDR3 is TGCGCCAGCAGCCTGGGACAAAAGAACACTGAAGCTTTCTTT.

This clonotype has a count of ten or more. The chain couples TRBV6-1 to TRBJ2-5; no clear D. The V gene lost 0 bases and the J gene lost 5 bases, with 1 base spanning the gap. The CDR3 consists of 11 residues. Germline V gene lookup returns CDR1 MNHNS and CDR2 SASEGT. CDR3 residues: CASSEAETQYF. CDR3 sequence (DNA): TGTGCCAGCAGTGAAGCGGAGACCCAGTACTTC.

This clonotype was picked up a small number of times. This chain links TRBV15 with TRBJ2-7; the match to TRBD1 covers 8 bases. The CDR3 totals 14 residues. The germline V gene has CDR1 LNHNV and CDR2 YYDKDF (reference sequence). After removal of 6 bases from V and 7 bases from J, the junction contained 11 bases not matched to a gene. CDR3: CATRAGQGAGEQYF. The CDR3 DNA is TGTGCCACCAGGGCCGGGCAGGGGGCCGGGGAGCAGTACTTC.

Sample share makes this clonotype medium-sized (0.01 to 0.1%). The CDR3 nucleotides are TGCGCCAGCAGTCATGGACTAGAGACAGATACGCAGTATTTT. Protein product: CASSHGLETDTQYF. The chain couples TRBV5-1 to TRBJ2-3; 7 positions match TRBD2. Germline V gene lookup returns CDR1 SGHRS and CDR2 YFSETQ. The length of the CDR3 is 14 residues. The V segment lost 5 bases and the J segment 3 bases; nucleotides outside the gene matches: 6.

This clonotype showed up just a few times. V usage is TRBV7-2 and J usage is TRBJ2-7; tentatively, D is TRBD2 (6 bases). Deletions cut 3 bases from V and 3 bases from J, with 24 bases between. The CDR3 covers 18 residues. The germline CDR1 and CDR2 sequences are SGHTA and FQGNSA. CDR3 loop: CASSFAGRLGGENYEQYF. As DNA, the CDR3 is TGTGCCAGCAGCTTCGCTGGGAGGCTAGGTGGGGAAAACTACGAGCAGTACTTC.

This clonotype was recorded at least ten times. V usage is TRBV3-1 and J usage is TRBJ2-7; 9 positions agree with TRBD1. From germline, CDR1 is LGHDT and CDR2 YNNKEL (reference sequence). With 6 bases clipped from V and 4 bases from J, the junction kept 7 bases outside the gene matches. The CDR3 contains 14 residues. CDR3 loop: CASRGHGQGYEQYF. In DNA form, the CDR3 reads TGTGCCAGCAGGGGCCACGGACAGGGGTACGAGCAGTACTTC.

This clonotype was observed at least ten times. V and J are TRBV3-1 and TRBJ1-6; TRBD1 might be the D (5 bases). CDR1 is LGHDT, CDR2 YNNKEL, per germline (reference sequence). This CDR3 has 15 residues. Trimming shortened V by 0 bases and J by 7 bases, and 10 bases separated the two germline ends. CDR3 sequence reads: CASSQEGAGNSPLHF. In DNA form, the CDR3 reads TGTGCCAGCAGCCAAGAAGGGGCAGGAAATTCACCCCTCCACTTT.

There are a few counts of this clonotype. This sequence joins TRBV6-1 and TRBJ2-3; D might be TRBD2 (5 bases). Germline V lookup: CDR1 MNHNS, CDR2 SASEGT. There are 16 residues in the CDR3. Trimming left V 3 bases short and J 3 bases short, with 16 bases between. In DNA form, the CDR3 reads TGTGCCAGCAGTGATAGGAGTAGCGAAGGGACAGATACGCAGTATTTT. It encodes CASSDRSSEGTDTQYF.

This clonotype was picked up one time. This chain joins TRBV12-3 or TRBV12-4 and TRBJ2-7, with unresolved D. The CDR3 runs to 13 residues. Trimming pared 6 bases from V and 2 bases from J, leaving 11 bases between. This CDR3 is CASSLRATYEQYF. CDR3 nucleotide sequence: TGTGCCAGCAGCCTGAGAGCCACCTACGAGCAGTACTTC.

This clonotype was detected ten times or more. The CDR3 loop is CASSQRATGGGYGYTF. The CDR3 bases are TGTGCCAGCAGCCAAAGGGCTACAGGGGGCGGCTATGGCTACACCTTC. V is TRBV3-1 and J is TRBJ1-2, with 9 bases fitting TRBD1. The CDR3 has 16 amino acids. The V gene's germline CDR1 is LGHDT and CDR2 YNNKEL (reference sequence). With V trimmed by 2 bases and J by 4 bases, 8 bases remained unmatched.

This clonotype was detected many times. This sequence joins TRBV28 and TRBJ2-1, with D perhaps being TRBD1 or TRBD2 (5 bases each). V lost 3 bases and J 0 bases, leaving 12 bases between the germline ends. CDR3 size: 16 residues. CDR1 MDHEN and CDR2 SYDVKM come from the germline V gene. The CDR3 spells CASSFRGAGSYNEQFF. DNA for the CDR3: TGTGCCAGCAGTTTTCGAGGGGCGGGCTCCTACAATGAGCAGTTCTTC.

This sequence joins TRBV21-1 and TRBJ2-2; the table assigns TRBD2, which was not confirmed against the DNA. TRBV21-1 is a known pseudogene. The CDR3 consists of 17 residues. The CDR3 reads CASSKISGSLDTGELFF. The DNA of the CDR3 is TGTGCCAGCAGCAAAATTAGCGGGAGCTTGGACACCGGGGAGCTGTTTTTT.

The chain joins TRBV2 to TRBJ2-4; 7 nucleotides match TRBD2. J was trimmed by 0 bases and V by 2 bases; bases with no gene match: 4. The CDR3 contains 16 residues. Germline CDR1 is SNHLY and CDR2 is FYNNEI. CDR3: CASSERVAGAKNIQYF. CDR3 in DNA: TGTGCCAGCAGTGAAAGGGTAGCGGGAGCCAAAAACATTCAGTACTTC. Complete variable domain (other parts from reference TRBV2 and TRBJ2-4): EPEVTQTPSHQVTQMGQEVILRCVPISNHLYFYWYRQILGQKVEFLVSFYNNEISEKSEIFDDQFSVERPDGSNFTLKIRSTKLEDSAMYFCASSERVAGAKNIQYFGAGTRLSVL.

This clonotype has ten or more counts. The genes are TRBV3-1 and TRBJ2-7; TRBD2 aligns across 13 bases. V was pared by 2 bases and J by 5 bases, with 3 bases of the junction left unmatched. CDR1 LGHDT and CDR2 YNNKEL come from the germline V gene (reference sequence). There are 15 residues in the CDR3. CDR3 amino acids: CASSQTSGRADEQYF. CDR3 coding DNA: TGTGCCAGCAGCCAAACTAGCGGGAGGGCCGACGAGCAGTACTTC.

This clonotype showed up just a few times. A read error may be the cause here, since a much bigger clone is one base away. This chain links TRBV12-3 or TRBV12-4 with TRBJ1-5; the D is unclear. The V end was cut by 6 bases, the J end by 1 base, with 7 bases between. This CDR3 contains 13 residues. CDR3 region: CASRQWSNQPQHF. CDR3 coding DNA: TGTGCCAGCAGACAGTGGAGCAATCAGCCCCAGCATTTT.

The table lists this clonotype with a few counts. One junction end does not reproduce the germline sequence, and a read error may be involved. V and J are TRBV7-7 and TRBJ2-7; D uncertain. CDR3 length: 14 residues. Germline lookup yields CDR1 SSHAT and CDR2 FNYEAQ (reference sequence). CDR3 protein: CASSLEASSYEQYF. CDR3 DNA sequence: TGTGCTAGCAGCTTAGAGGCTAGCTCCTACGAGCAGTACTTC.

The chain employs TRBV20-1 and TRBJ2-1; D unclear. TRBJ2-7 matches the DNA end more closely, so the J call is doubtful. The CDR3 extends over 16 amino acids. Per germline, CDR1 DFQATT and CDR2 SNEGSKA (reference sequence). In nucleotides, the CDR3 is TGCAGTGCTAGAGAAGTGACAACGGACGCTTGGTATGAGCAGTACTTC. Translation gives CSAREVTTDAWYEQYF.

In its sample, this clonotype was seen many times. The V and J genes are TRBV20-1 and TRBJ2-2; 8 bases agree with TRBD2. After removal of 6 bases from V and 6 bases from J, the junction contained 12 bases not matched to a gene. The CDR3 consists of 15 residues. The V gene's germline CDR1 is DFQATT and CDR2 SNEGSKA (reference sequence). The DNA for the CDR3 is TGCAGTGCACATCTTGCGGGAGGCTGGTCCGGGGAGCTGTTTTTT. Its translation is CSAHLAGGWSGELFF.

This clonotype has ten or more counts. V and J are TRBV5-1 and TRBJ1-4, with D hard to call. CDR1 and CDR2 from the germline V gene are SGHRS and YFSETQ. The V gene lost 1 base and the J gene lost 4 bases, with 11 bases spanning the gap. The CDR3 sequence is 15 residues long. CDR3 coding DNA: TGCGCCAGCAGCTTGAACGACGGACTTAATGAAAAACTGTTTTTT. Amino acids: CASSLNDGLNEKLFF.

Here the CDR3 DNA reads TGCAGTGCTAGAGCTTTGGTGAGGGGGCGAGTCGAAGAGCAGTTCTTC. Translation: CSARALVRGRVEEQFF. The genes are TRBV20-1 and TRBJ2-1, with 7 bases lining up with TRBD1. This CDR3 has 16 residues. Germline V gene data show CDR1 as DFQATT and CDR2 as SNEGSKA (reference sequence). V lost 1 base, J lost 10 bases, and 16 bases stayed unmatched.